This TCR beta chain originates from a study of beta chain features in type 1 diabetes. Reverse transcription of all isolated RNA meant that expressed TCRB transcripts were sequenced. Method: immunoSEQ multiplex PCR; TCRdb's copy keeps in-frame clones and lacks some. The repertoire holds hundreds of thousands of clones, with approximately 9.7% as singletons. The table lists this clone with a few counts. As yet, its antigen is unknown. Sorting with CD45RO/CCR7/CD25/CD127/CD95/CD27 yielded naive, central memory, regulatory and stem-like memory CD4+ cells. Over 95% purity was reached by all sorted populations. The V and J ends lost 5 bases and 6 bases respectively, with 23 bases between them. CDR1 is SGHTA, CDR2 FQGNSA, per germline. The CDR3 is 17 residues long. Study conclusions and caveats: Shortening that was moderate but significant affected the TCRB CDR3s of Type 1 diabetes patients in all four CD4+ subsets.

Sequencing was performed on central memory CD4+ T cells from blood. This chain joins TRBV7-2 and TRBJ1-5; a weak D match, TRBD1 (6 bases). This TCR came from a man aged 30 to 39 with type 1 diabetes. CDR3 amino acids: CASSLDRPLIGGQPQHF. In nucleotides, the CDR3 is TGTGCCAGCAGCCTGGACAGACCACTTATAGGTGGTCAGCCCCAGCATTTT.